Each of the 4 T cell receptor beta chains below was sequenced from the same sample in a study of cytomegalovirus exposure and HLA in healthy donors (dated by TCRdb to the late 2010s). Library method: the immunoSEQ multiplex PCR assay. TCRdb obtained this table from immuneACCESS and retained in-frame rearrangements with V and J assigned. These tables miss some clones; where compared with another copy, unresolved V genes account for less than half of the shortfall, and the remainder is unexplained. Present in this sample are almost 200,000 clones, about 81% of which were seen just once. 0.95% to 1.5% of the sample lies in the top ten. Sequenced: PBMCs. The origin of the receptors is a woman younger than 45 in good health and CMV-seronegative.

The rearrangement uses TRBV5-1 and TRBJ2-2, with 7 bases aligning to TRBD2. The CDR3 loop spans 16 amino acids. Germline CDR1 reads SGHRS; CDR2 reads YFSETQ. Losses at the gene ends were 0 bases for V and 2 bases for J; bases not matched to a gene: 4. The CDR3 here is CASSLAGTTNTGELFF. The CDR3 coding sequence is TGCGCCAGCAGCTTGGCCGGGACTACCAACACCGGGGAGCTGTTTTTT.

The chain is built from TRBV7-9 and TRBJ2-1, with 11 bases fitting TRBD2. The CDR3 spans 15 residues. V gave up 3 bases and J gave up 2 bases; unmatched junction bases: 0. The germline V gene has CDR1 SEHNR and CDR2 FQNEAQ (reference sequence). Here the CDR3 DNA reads TGTGCCAGCAGCTTGGGACTAGCGGCCTACAATGAGCAGTTCTTC. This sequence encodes CASSLGLAAYNEQFF.

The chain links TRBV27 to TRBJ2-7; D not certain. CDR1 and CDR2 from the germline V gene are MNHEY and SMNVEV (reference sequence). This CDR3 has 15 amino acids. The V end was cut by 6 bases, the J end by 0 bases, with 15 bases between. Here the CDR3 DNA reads TGTGCCAGCAGCACTGCCGGGTCTTCCTCCTACGAGCAGTACTTC. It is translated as CASSTAGSSSYEQYF.

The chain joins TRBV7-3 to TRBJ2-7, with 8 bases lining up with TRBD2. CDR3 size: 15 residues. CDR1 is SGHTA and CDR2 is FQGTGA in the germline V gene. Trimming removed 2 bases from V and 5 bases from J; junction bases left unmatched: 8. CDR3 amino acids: CASSLAAKRGNEQYF. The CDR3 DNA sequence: TGTGCCAGCAGCTTAGCTGCGAAGCGGGGGAACGAGCAGTACTTC.